The 30 T cell receptor beta chains given below trace back to one sample, sequenced in a study of T cell responses to AZD1222 COVID-19 vaccine. Clones were sequenced by immunoSEQ multiplex PCR, and TCRdb holds only the in-frame ones, with some missing. The sample includes 150,000 to 200,000 clones, approximately 90% of them seen just once. This specimen was peripheral blood, taken on day 0 of AZD1222 vaccination. These receptors were obtained from an adult in good health.

This clone was seen once. The gene calls are TRBV6-6 and TRBJ2-7, with 8 bases matching TRBD2. The germline V gene has CDR1 MNHNY and CDR2 SVGAGI (reference sequence). The length of the CDR3 is 13 residues. J gave up 4 bases and V 8 bases, and 7 bases lay outside the gene matches. The CDR3 bases are TGTGCCAGCGACCCGGGAGGGACGTACGAGCAGTACTTC. Residues: CASDPGGTYEQYF.

This clone has just a few counts. The gene calls are TRBV30 and TRBJ2-4; 7 nucleotides match TRBD2. The V and J ends lost 6 bases and 0 bases, in that order; junction bases with no gene match: 11. The CDR3 is 16 residues long. Germline V lookup: CDR1 GTSNPN, CDR2 SVGIG (reference sequence). This CDR3 is CACAMGRALAKNIQYF. The CDR3 nucleotides read TGTGCCTGTGCGATGGGGAGGGCACTAGCCAAAAACATTCAGTACTTC. Together with reference TRBV30 and TRBJ2-4, the CDR3 gives the full variable domain: SQTIHQWPATLVQPVGSPLSLECTVEGTSNPNLYWYRQAAGRGLQLLFYSVGIGQISSEVPQNLSASRPQDRQFILSSKKLLLSDSGFYLCACAMGRALAKNIQYFGAGTRLSVL.

V and J are TRBV14 and TRBJ2-6; no reliable D call. The V end was cut by 4 bases, the J end by 0 bases, with 7 bases between. Per the germline V gene, CDR1 is SGHDN and CDR2 is FVKESK. The CDR3 totals 15 residues. The CDR3 loop is CASSPSGSGANVLTF. The CDR3 nucleotides read TGTGCCAGCAGCCCGTCTGGCTCTGGGGCCAACGTCCTGACTTTC. Combining the CDR3 with reference TRBV14 and TRBJ2-6 gives the whole variable domain EAGVTQFPSHSVIEKGQTVTLRCDPISGHDNLYWYRRVMGKEIKFLLHFVKESKQDESGMPNNRFLAERTGGTYSTLKVQPAELEDSGVYFCASSPSGSGANVLTFGAGSRLTVL.

This chain links TRBV3-1 (or the pseudogene TRBV3-2) with TRBJ1-6, with TRBD1 as a possible D gene (5 bases). Per the germline V gene, CDR1 is LGHDT and CDR2 is YNNKEL (reference sequence). V lost 1 base to trimming and J lost 10 bases, with 11 bases between them. This CDR3 is built from 14 residues. The CDR3 DNA reads TGTGCCAGCAGCCAAGGAACAGGAGAATCACCCCTCCACTTT. It yields the protein CASSQGTGESPLHF.

V and J are TRBV18 and TRBJ1-5, with D hard to call. There are 13 residues in the CDR3. V shed 6 bases and J shed 7 bases, with 13 bases lying between them. Germline V lookup: CDR1 KGHSH, CDR2 LQKENI. The CDR3 DNA reads as TGTGCCAGCTCCCACGGCAGTACCCAGCCCCAGCATTTT. Translated: CASSHGSTQPQHF.

This chain uses TRBV5-1 with TRBJ1-2; D unclear. With 0 bases removed from V and 3 bases from J, the gap between germline ends came to 6 bases. The CDR3 has 13 amino acids. The germline V gene has CDR1 SGHRS and CDR2 YFSETQ. This chain's CDR3 is CASSLDFDYGYTF. As DNA, the CDR3 is TGCGCCAGCAGCTTGGATTTTGACTATGGCTACACCTTC.

The chain uses TRBV12-3 or TRBV12-4 and TRBJ1-5; D ambiguous. V lost 2 bases to trimming and J lost 5 bases, with 4 bases between them. The CDR3 extends over 12 amino acids. In DNA, the CDR3 is TGTGCCAGCAGTTTAAGAGATCAGCCCCAGCATTTT. This encodes CASSLRDQPQHF.

The chain joins TRBV12-3 or TRBV12-4 to TRBJ1-6; a possible D gene is TRBD1 (6 bases). Trimming left V 5 bases short and J 9 bases short, with 11 bases between. CDR3 length equals 13 residues. This CDR3 is CASSGQIGSPLHF. For the CDR3, the DNA is TGTGCCAGCAGTGGACAGATCGGTTCACCCCTCCACTTT.

The chain uses TRBV5-4 and TRBJ2-5; 7 bases agree with TRBD1. CDR1 is SGHNT and CDR2 is YYREEE in the germline V gene (reference sequence). The V segment lost 4 bases and the J segment 1 base; nucleotides outside the gene matches: 7. CDR3 size: 15 residues. CDR3 coding DNA: TGTGCCAGCAGCGGATCACAGGGGAGCCAAGAGACCCAGTACTTC. Its translation is CASSGSQGSQETQYF.

This chain joins TRBV9 and TRBJ1-1; D is unclear. The CDR3 has 15 amino acids. Trimming removed 4 bases from V and 1 base from J, with 14 bases in between. Germline loops: CDR1 SGDLS, CDR2 YYNGEE. The CDR3 DNA reads as TGTGCCAGCAGCCCCCTACACCCTTCGAACACTGAAGCTTTCTTT. Translating it yields CASSPLHPSNTEAFF.

The chain employs TRBV6-2 or TRBV6-3 and TRBJ1-2, with D unclear. The V end lost 6 bases, the J end lost 4 bases, and 6 bases lay between the germline ends. This CDR3 region has 11 residues. Germline CDR1 and CDR2: MNHEY and SVGEGT. The CDR3 DNA is TGTGCCAGCAGCCCGGCCTATGGCTACACCTTC. Its protein is CASSPAYGYTF.

Here the CDR3 DNA reads TGTGCCAGCAGCATAGCGGGAGGGCCTTCTGACGAGCAGTACTTC. It specifies CASSIAGGPSDEQYF. V usage is TRBV5-6 and J usage is TRBJ2-7; 11 bases map to TRBD2. The CDR3 is 15 amino acids. Germline V lookup: CDR1 SGHDT, CDR2 YYEEEE. The V gene end was trimmed by 4 bases and the J gene end by 5 bases; junction bases not matched to a gene: 8.

The gene calls are TRBV19 and TRBJ1-1; the D is unclear. V was shortened by 4 bases and J by 5 bases, with 11 bases between the two germline ends. CDR1 is LNHDA, CDR2 SQIVND, per germline (reference sequence). CDR3 length equals 13 residues. The CDR3 DNA reads TGTGCCAGTAGTACCAAAATGGAGACTGAAGCTTTCTTT. Translation: CASSTKMETEAFF.

CDR3 nucleotides: TGTGCCAGCAGCGTAGGTACCTCGAGGGAGCAGTTCTTC. It specifies CASSVGTSREQFF. J is TRBJ2-1 and V is TRBV9, with D hard to call. Germline V lookup: CDR1 SGDLS, CDR2 YYNGEE. V was clipped by 0 bases and J by 10 bases, with 11 bases between them. CDR3 length: 13 residues. The full variable domain, rest sourced from reference TRBV9 and TRBJ2-1, is DSGVTQTPKHLITATGQRVTLRCSPRSGDLSVYWYQQSLDQGLQFLIQYYNGEERAKGNILERFSAQQFPDLHSELNLSSLELGDSALYFCASSVGTSREQFFGPGTRLTVL.

CDR3 in DNA: TGTGCCAGTAGTACGCCAAAGACTAGCGGGCTCACCGGGGAGCTGTTTTTT. Its protein is CASSTPKTSGLTGELFF. The chain uses TRBV19 and TRBJ2-2, with 10 nucleotides matching TRBD2. J gave up 4 bases and V 4 bases, and 9 bases lay outside the gene matches. The V gene's germline CDR1 is LNHDA and CDR2 SQIVND (reference sequence). The CDR3 is 17 residues long.

This clone was recorded only once. The V gene is TRBV27, the J gene TRBJ1-1, with D unclear. This CDR3 region has 14 residues. V lost 5 bases to trimming and J lost 10 bases, with 20 bases between them. Germline lookup yields CDR1 MNHEY and CDR2 SMNVEV (reference sequence). The CDR3 nucleotides are TGTGCCAGCAGTGACGGGGAAGAGGGCCGGGGAGCTTTCTTT. Translation: CASSDGEEGRGAFF.

The chain is built from TRBV6-1 and TRBJ1-4; the D gene is possibly TRBD1 (6 bases). The CDR3 length is 14 residues. Germline CDR1 is MNHNS and CDR2 is SASEGT. Trimming took off 0 bases at V and 7 bases at J, with 9 bases between the two ends. The DNA for the CDR3 is TGTGCCAGCAGTGAAGCGGGGGGGGCTGAAAAACTGTTTTTT. Its translation is CASSEAGGAEKLFF.

This chain links TRBV3-1 (or the pseudogene TRBV3-2) with TRBJ2-1; TRBD1 or TRBD2 may be the D gene (6 bases each). CDR3 length: 17 amino acids. V lost 3 bases and J 6 bases, leaving 21 bases between the germline ends. Looked up from germline, CDR1 is LGHDT and CDR2 is YNNKEL (reference sequence). The CDR3 spells CASSHYGGQGSPNEQFF. The CDR3 nucleotides read TGTGCCAGCAGCCACTACGGGGGCCAGGGGAGCCCCAATGAGCAGTTCTTC.

The chain is built from TRBV5-6 and TRBJ2-7; 9 bases map to TRBD1. Germline lookup yields CDR1 SGHDT and CDR2 YYEEEE. V dropped 0 bases and J dropped 7; count of bases not matched to a gene: 5. The CDR3 length is 14 residues. The CDR3 sequence: CASSLGDRVGEQYF. The CDR3 nucleotides read TGTGCCAGCAGCTTGGGGGACAGGGTAGGAGAGCAGTACTTC.

This chain links TRBV6-5 with TRBJ1-2; TRBD1 matches 7 bases. CDR1 is MNHEY, CDR2 SVGAGI, per germline. V lost 4 bases and J lost 5; bases outside the gene matches: 10. CDR3 length equals 15 residues. CDR3: CASSSPPDRIYGYTF. CDR3 coding DNA: TGTGCCAGCAGTTCCCCTCCGGACAGGATTTATGGCTACACCTTC.

This clone has a single count. The rearrangement links TRBV5-1 to TRBJ1-1; TRBD1 aligns across 7 bases. Per germline, CDR1 SGHRS and CDR2 YFSETQ. With 0 bases clipped from V and 3 bases from J, the junction kept 8 bases outside the gene matches. The CDR3 sequence is 16 residues long. Written as DNA, the CDR3 is TGCGCCAGCAGCTTGGCGCAGGGGGGGATCCACACTGAAGCTTTCTTT. It is translated as CASSLAQGGIHTEAFF.

This clone was recorded only once. This chain links TRBV5-1 with TRBJ1-3; D gene uncertain. V lost 0 bases and J lost 1, with 8 bases in between. Germline-derived CDR1 and CDR2 are SGHRS and YFSETQ. This CDR3 is built from 15 residues. CDR3 nucleotide sequence: TGCGCCAGCAGCTTGGAGGCAGGTTCTGGAAACACCATATATTTT. As protein: CASSLEAGSGNTIYF.

The chain has TRBV5-5 and TRBJ2-3; 9 bases fit TRBD1. CDR1 and CDR2 from the germline V gene are SGHKS and YYEKEE (reference sequence). The CDR3 has 15 residues. The V gene end was trimmed by 4 bases and the J gene end by 4 bases; junction bases not matched to a gene: 7. The CDR3 region is CASSRDRVYPDTQYF. The DNA for the CDR3 is TGTGCCAGCAGCCGGGACAGGGTGTATCCAGATACGCAGTATTTT. The full variable domain, its missing parts supplied by reference TRBV5-5 and TRBJ2-3, is DAGVTQSPTHLIKTRGQQVTLRCSPISGHKSVSWYQQVLGQGPQFIFQYYEKEERGRGNFPDRFSARQFPNYSSELNVNALLLGDSALYLCASSRDRVYPDTQYFGPGTRLTVL.

The rearrangement uses TRBV5-5 and TRBJ2-7; the match to TRBD2 covers 12 bases. The CDR3 loop spans 15 amino acids. Germline assignment: CDR1 SGHKS and CDR2 YYEKEE (reference sequence). Trimming cost V 3 bases and J 4 bases; bases outside gene matches: 5. This CDR3 reads CASSYLAGGPYEQYF. CDR3 coding DNA: TGTGCCAGCAGCTACCTAGCGGGAGGGCCGTACGAGCAGTACTTC.

The V and J genes are TRBV28 and TRBJ1-2; D uncertain. Germline CDR1 reads MDHEN; CDR2 reads SYDVKM. Trimming left V 4 bases short and J 2 bases short, with 8 bases between. This CDR3 region has 13 residues. CDR3 nucleotides: TGTGCCAGCAGTTCAACGGCGAACTATGGCTACACCTTC. It codes for CASSSTANYGYTF.

The chain has TRBV6-2 or TRBV6-3 and TRBJ1-5; D gene ambiguous. Deletions cut 1 base from V and 2 bases from J, with 9 bases between. This CDR3 spans 15 amino acids. Germline loops: CDR1 MNHEY, CDR2 SVGEGT. This CDR3 is CASSYWAGRNQPQHF. Here the CDR3 DNA reads TGTGCCAGCAGTTACTGGGCAGGCCGCAATCAGCCCCAGCATTTT.

The chain recombines TRBV5-6 with TRBJ1-5; 7 bases match TRBD1. The germline gives CDR1 SGHDT, CDR2 YYEEEE. V dropped 5 bases and J dropped 1; count of bases not matched to a gene: 3. CDR3 length: 14 residues. The CDR3 loop reads CASRRGQSNQPQHF. The CDR3 DNA follows: TGTGCCAGCAGGCGGGGACAGAGCAATCAGCCCCAGCATTTT.

The chain has TRBV21-1 and TRBJ1-5. TRBV21-1 counts as a pseudogene. The CDR3 extends over 12 amino acids. The CDR3 is CASSKLGGPQHF. In DNA form, the CDR3 reads TGTGCCAGCAGCAAATTGGGGGGGCCCCAGCATTTT.

The gene calls are TRBV6-6 and TRBJ2-5; 8 bases line up with TRBD1. J was trimmed by 2 bases and V by 4 bases; bases with no gene match: 3. CDR3 length: 14 amino acids. Germline CDR1 MNHNY, CDR2 SVGAGI (reference sequence). CDR3 coding DNA: TGTGCCAGCAGTTCCAGGGGGCAACAAGAGACCCAGTACTTC. Its protein is CASSSRGQQETQYF.

The chain joins TRBV30 to TRBJ2-6, with D perhaps matching TRBD1 (5 bases). The CDR3 spans 15 residues. Trimming removed 1 base from V and 4 bases from J, with 11 bases in between. Germline V lookup: CDR1 GTSNPN, CDR2 SVGIG (reference sequence). DNA for the CDR3: TGTGCCTGGAGTGAGGGGTTGGGAGGGGCCAACGTCCTGACTTTC. This gives the protein CAWSEGLGGANVLTF.